What follows describes a single T cell receptor beta chain. Its antigen is undetermined. This record belongs to a study of cytomegalovirus exposure and HLA in healthy donors. The study's findings and limits: Among the CMV-associated chains, three were confirmed in vitro as specific for CMV antigens. The listing of 150 to 200 TCR beta chains classed them as cytomegalovirus-associated. The finding came from a later analysis; first-cohort TCR clusters tended to co-occur in the roughly 110 validation repertoires.

CDR1 is SGHRS and CDR2 is YFSETQ in the germline V gene. V lost 0 bases and J lost 10; bases outside the gene matches: 10. The CDR3 runs to 16 residues. Sequencing was performed with immunoSEQ multiplex PCR; in TCRdb, only in-frame clones are kept and a portion is missing. This sample carries around 70,000 clones, 94% of them seen once, and the ten largest clones take around 1.5%. The sample was PBMCs. The gene calls are TRBV5-1 and TRBJ1-4; 9 positions match TRBD1. This TCR was sampled from a man between 18 and 35 years old in good health and CMV-seropositive. The CDR3 nucleotides are TGCGCCAGCAGCTTGGCGGCGGTGGGACAGGGTGGAAAACTGTTTTTT. It is translated as CASSLAAVGQGGKLFF.